These 12 T cell receptor beta chains originate from one sample sequenced in a study of T cell repertoires in cytomegalovirus infection. For these TCRs, the target antigens are not known. TCRdb processed the reads anew with MiXCR; each CDR3 protein has one entry. Of 600,000 to 700,000 distinct CDR3 sequences in the sample, 33% are singletons; the top ten hold 15% to 20%. The sample consisted of cultured PBMCs, taken from culture after CMV antigen stimulation. Source of these receptors: a human donor in good health (CMV status not recorded). Some clones in this sample may be carry-over from other donors' samples.

This clonotype occurred a few times. This rearrangement joins TRBV2 to TRBJ2-1; possibly TRBD1 for D (6 bases). In germline, CDR1 is SNHLY, CDR2 FYNNEI. The CDR3 spans 14 residues. Between the trimmed V and J ends, which lost 4 bases and 6 bases, there was a span of 13 bases. CDR3 coding DNA: TGTGCCAGCAGTGCAACGGGACACCTCAATGAGCAGTTCTTC. Translation gives CASSATGHLNEQFF.

V usage is TRBV7-9 and J usage is TRBJ1-6, with 8 bases that match TRBD1. This CDR3 has 15 amino acids. V dropped 5 bases and J dropped 6; count of bases not matched to a gene: 6. Germline-derived CDR1 and CDR2 are SEHNR and FQNEAQ (reference sequence). The CDR3 sequence: CASSQGGQANSPLHF. CDR3 sequence (DNA): TGTGCCAGCAGCCAAGGGGGACAGGCTAATTCACCCCTCCACTTT.

Many counts were recorded for this clonotype. V and J are TRBV7-8 and TRBJ2-3, with D hard to call. V shed 5 bases and J shed 2 bases, with 17 bases lying between them. There are 16 residues in the CDR3. Germline CDR1 is SGHVS and CDR2 is FQNEAQ. The CDR3 coding sequence is TGTGCCAGCAGCCCCGACCCCCTCGGCGTCACAGATACGCAGTATTTT. Protein sequence: CASSPDPLGVTDTQYF.

V gene TRBV7-9 combines with J gene TRBJ1-1; 8 bases map to TRBD1. This CDR3 is 15 amino acids long. Germline CDR1 and CDR2: SEHNR and FQNEAQ (reference sequence). J gave up 3 bases and V 6 bases, and 9 bases lay outside the gene matches. In nucleotides, the CDR3 is TGTGCCAGCAGTCGTACCAGGGGGCTTGACACTGAAGCTTTCTTT. It specifies CASSRTRGLDTEAFF.

This sequence joins TRBV6-2 or TRBV6-3 and TRBJ2-7; 7 bases fit TRBD1. Per germline, CDR1 MNHEY and CDR2 SVGEGT. V lost 7 bases to trimming and J lost 3 bases; unmatched junction nucleotides: 9. This CDR3 has 14 amino acids. In nucleotides, the CDR3 is TGTGCCAGCAACACCAGACAGGGTGTCTACGAGCAGTACTTC. Its protein is CASNTRQGVYEQYF.

V usage is TRBV12-3 or TRBV12-4 and J usage is TRBJ2-3; a possible D gene is TRBD1 (6 bases). The CDR3 consists of 14 residues. Deletions cut 3 bases from V and 5 bases from J, with 12 bases between. The CDR3 loop is CASSFLQGQDTQYF. The CDR3 DNA sequence: TGTGCCAGCAGTTTCTTGCAGGGACAAGATACGCAGTATTTT.

On this clonotype itself: One end of the junction fails to match germline, which may point to a read error. The chain uses TRBV7-9 and TRBJ2-2; possibly TRBD2 for D (5 bases). Germline-derived CDR1 and CDR2 are SEHNR and FQNEAQ (reference sequence). This CDR3 comprises 13 residues. The CDR3 spells CASSLGWAGVLFF. CDR3 bases: TGTGCCAGCAGCTTAGGCTGGGCCGGGGTGCTGTTTTTT.

As regards this clonotype: One junction end disagrees with the germline gene, perhaps due to a read error. The chain combines TRBV5-3 with TRBJ2-1, with D possibly being TRBD1 (5 bases). TRBV5-3 is labeled an ORF, and its function is uncertain. The CDR3 length is 14 residues. Here the CDR3 DNA reads TGTGCCAGCAGCTTTGAGGCAGGGCCCAATGAGCAGTTCTTC. Protein product: CASSFEAGPNEQFF.

This sequence joins TRBV3-1 and TRBJ1-4; D gene ambiguous. Between the trimmed V and J ends, which lost 4 bases and 0 bases, there was a span of 6 bases. The CDR3 runs 14 residues. The germline gives CDR1 LGHDT, CDR2 YNNKEL (reference sequence). CDR3 protein: CASSPTPTNEKLFF. The CDR3 DNA reads TGTGCCAGCAGCCCGACCCCAACTAATGAAAAACTGTTTTTT.

The chain carries TRBV20-1 and TRBJ2-1; 8 positions match TRBD2. V was clipped by 6 bases and J by 0 bases; unmatched bases: 4. Per the germline V gene, CDR1 is DFQATT and CDR2 is SNEGSKA (reference sequence). CDR3 length equals 14 residues. The CDR3 protein is CSAKRGSSYNEQFF. CDR3 nucleotide sequence: TGCAGTGCGAAGCGGGGGAGCTCCTACAATGAGCAGTTCTTC.

This clonotype was seen a handful of times. The chain couples TRBV19 to TRBJ2-4, with 13 bases matching TRBD2. In germline, CDR1 is LNHDA, CDR2 SQIVND (reference sequence). The CDR3 is 14 residues long. The junction had 2 bases not matched to a gene; V was cut back by 4 bases and J by 8 bases. The CDR3 nucleotides read TGTGCCAGTAGTAGGACTAGCGGGAGTTACATTCAGTACTTC. This encodes CASSRTSGSYIQYF.

The sample holds a few counts of this clonotype. Relative to the germline gene, one junction end is altered; a read error may explain this. V and J are TRBV7-2 and TRBJ1-4, with unresolved D. The germline gives CDR1 SGHTA, CDR2 FQGNSA. The CDR3 is made up of 13 amino acids. The CDR3 DNA is TGTGCCAGCAGCTACGAGTTGGATGAGAAACTGTTTTTT. Translating gives CASSYELDEKLFF.